These T cell receptor beta chains were read from a single sample in a study. One entry per CDR3 protein results from TCRdb running MiXCR on the RT-PCR reads. The table shows about 680,000 distinct CDR3 sequences, with about 14% occurring only once. Sequenced material: memory CD4+ T cells from blood. All receptors come from a female donor in good health, serving as a healthy control. The CDR3 runs from the conserved cysteine through the conserved F or W. A D gene is named only where the DNA matches it firmly. Size is stated for part of the rows, as once, few or many counts, or as a class when the clone is expanded.

TRBD2,TRBJ2-1,TRBV12-3/TRBV12-4,NA,TGTGCCAGCACAACTAGCGGATATTACAATGAGCAGTTCTTC,CASTTSGYYNEQFF
TRBD2,TRBJ2-1,TRBV24-1,many,TGTGCCACCAGTAGCGGGAGGGCCGTGTCCTACAATGAGCAGTTCTTC,CATSSGRAVSYNEQFF
NA,TRBJ2-2,TRBV6-5,many,TGTGCCAGCAGTTATAACACCGGGGAGCTGTTTTTT,CASSYNTGELFF
NA,TRBJ2-3,TRBV5-1,few,TGCGCCAGCAGCTACGGAGTTGGCGGAGATACGCAGTATTTT,CASSYGVGGDTQYF
TRBD2,TRBJ2-1,TRBV20-1,NA,TGCAGTGCCTCGACTAGCGGAGACTCCTACAATGAGCAGTTCTTC,CSASTSGDSYNEQFF
NA,TRBJ2-3,TRBV20-1,NA,TGCAGTGCCGTACCGTGGACAAATCCTACAGATACGCAGTATTTT,CSAVPWTNPTDTQYF
NA,TRBJ2-5,TRBV7-2,many,TGTGCCAGCACCCCCTTAAGGGAGACCCAGTACTTC,CASTPLRETQYF
NA,TRBJ1-6,TRBV2,NA,TGTGCCAGCAAGGGGGATGGTAATTCACCCCTCCACTTT,CASKGDGNSPLHF
TRBD2,TRBJ2-3,TRBV27,NA,TGTGCCAGCAGAAGCGGGAGATTCGGTACGCAGTATTTT,CASRSGRFGTQYF
NA,TRBJ2-1,TRBV24-1,few,TGTGCCACCTCTGGCCCGGGGGCCAACGGCTTGTACAATGAGCAGTTCTTC,CATSGPGANGLYNEQFF
NA,TRBJ2-3,TRBV5-1,NA,TGCGCCAGCAGCTTGGAGACTCCTAGCACAGATACGCAGTATTTT,CASSLETPSTDTQYF